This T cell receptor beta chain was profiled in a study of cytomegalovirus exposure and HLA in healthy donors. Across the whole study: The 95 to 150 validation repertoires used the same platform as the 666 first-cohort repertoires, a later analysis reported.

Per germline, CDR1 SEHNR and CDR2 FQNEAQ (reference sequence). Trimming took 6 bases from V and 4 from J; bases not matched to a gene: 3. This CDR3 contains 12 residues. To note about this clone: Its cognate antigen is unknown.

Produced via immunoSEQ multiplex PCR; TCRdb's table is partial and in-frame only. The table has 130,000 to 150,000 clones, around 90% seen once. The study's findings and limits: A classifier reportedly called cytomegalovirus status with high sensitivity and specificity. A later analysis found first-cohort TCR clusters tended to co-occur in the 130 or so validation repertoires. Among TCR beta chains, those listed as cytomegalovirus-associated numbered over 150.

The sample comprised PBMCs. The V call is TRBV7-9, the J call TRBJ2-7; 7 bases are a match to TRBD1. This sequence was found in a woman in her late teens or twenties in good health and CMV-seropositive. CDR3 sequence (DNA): TGTGCCAGCAGTTTGGGACAGTACGAGCAGTACTTC. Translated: CASSLGQYEQYF.